This T cell receptor (beta chain) was sequenced in a study of blood T cell repertoires in COVID-19. Across the study: Spain, Italy and the United States supplied samples that represented acute and convalescent COVID-19. Nucleic acid was either cDNA or gDNA, and it came from T cells, B-cell-depleted T cells, or PBMCs.

This table comes from immunoSEQ multiplex PCR, and its TCRdb copy is limited to in-frame clones, with some not included. The table shows approximately 250,000 clones, with 86% occurring only once. Trimming cost V 3 bases and J 7 bases; bases outside gene matches: 13. The CDR3 runs to 18 residues. Per germline, CDR1 SGHNT and CDR2 YYREEE (reference sequence). The sample comprised peripheral blood. The chain combines TRBV5-4 with TRBJ2-1; 13 positions agree with TRBD2. The sequence derives from a man aged 35 to 55 with active or convalescent COVID-19. CDR3 residues: CASSSDSRTSGSGNEQFF. CDR3 DNA sequence: TGTGCCAGCAGCTCTGACTCGAGGACTAGCGGGAGTGGGAATGAGCAGTTCTTC.